The 6 T cell receptor beta chains below all came from one sample that was sequenced in a study of PD-1 blockade in classical Hodgkin lymphoma. With no exception, relapse followed autologous stem cell transplantation in all patients, and brentuximab vedotin exposure varied. Produced via immunoSEQ multiplex PCR; TCRdb's table is partial and in-frame only. The sample carries tens of thousands of clones, 80% recorded once. The input for sequencing was peripheral blood mononuclear cells (PBMCs), taken before the second cycle of nivolumab. The receptors stem from a human donor with classical Hodgkin lymphoma.

The rearrangement joins TRBV7-8 to TRBJ2-5; D is unresolved. The CDR3 loop spans 13 amino acids. The V gene's germline CDR1 is SGHVS and CDR2 FQNEAQ. V was clipped by 7 bases and J by 2 bases, with 11 bases between them. CDR3 sequence reads: CASTARIQETQYF. The CDR3 region has the DNA TGTGCCAGCACCGCCCGTATACAAGAGACCCAGTACTTC.

This clone is termed medium-sized. The rearrangement links TRBV5-1 to TRBJ2-3; no clear D gene. CDR1 is SGHRS, CDR2 YFSETQ, per germline. This CDR3 is built from 14 residues. V lost 0 bases and J 9 bases, leaving 14 bases between the germline ends. The CDR3: CASSLEPSQRTQYF. The CDR3, as DNA: TGCGCCAGCAGCTTGGAGCCTTCACAGAGAACGCAGTATTTT.

The V gene is TRBV15, the J gene TRBJ1-2; 8 bases map to TRBD1. With V trimmed by 0 bases and J by 4 bases, 10 bases remained unmatched. Germline loops: CDR1 LNHNV, CDR2 YYDKDF (reference sequence). CDR3 size: 17 residues. DNA of the CDR3: TGTGCCACCAGCAGAGAACTGGAAGCAGGGGGCCTCTATGGCTACACCTTC. The encoded protein is CATSRELEAGGLYGYTF.

The chain carries TRBV27 and TRBJ2-3; possibly TRBD1 for D (6 bases). Per germline, CDR1 MNHEY and CDR2 SMNVEV (reference sequence). The CDR3 consists of 17 residues. V dropped 2 bases and J dropped 1 base, with 16 bases sitting between them. The CDR3 DNA reads TGTGCCAGCAGTTTAAGAGCGCAACAGGGAGGCACAGATACGCAGTATTTT. Protein product: CASSLRAQQGGTDTQYF.

In its sample, this clone was seen a few times. The genes are TRBV4-1 and TRBJ1-6; TRBD1 matches at 10 bases. This CDR3 is built from 17 residues. J gave up 7 bases and V 5 bases, and 11 bases lay outside the gene matches. Germline CDR1 is MGHRA and CDR2 is YSYEKL. The DNA of the CDR3 is TGCGCCAGCAGCGAATTTGACTCGGGACAGGGGAATTCACCCCTCCACTTT. Its translation: CASSEFDSGQGNSPLHF.

V usage is TRBV11-2 and J usage is TRBJ2-7, with D tentatively TRBD1 or TRBD2 (5 bases each). The CDR3 contains 15 residues. In germline, CDR1 is SGHAT, CDR2 FQNNGV. Trimming took off 2 bases at V and 1 base at J, with 12 bases between the two ends. CDR3 DNA sequence: TGTGCCAGCAGCTTATACCGGGACCCATCCTACGAGCAGTACTTC. It codes for CASSLYRDPSYEQYF. Filled out from reference TRBV11-2 and TRBJ2-7, the complete variable domain reads EAGVAQSPRYKIIEKRQSVAFWCNPISGHATLYWYQQILGQGPKLLIQFQNNGVVDDSQLPKDRFSAERLKGVDSTLKIQPAKLEDSAVYLCASSLYRDPSYEQYFGPGTRLTVT.